This passage covers 15 T cell receptor beta chains from one sample sequenced in a study of T cell changes during pregnancy in multiple sclerosis. The data were produced by immunoSEQ multiplex PCR, yet TCRdb's version contains in-frame clones alone and is incomplete. The sample consists of under 100,000 clones, about 94% of them appearing once. The specimen comprised peripheral blood, sampled in the third trimester of pregnancy. These receptors came from a female donor with multiple sclerosis, enrolled in a pregnancy study.

This clone occurred once. The rearrangement links TRBV7-2 to TRBJ2-5; 13 bases agree with TRBD2. V shed 6 bases and J 2 bases; nucleotides not matched to a gene: 3. The CDR3 runs to 15 residues. Germline CDR1 and CDR2: SGHTA and FQGNSA. For the CDR3, the DNA is TGTGCCAGCAGGCTGACTAGCGGGGGGCAAGAGACCCAGTACTTC. Amino acids: CASRLTSGGQETQYF.

The J gene is TRBJ2-7, the V gene TRBV5-1; D gene uncertain. V shed 4 bases and J shed 2 bases, with 10 bases lying between them. The CDR3 loop spans 13 amino acids. The V gene's germline CDR1 is SGHRS and CDR2 YFSETQ. CDR3 protein: CASSGPGTYEQYF. The CDR3 bases are TGCGCCAGCAGCGGTCCAGGTACCTACGAGCAGTACTTC.

This clone was found once. This sequence joins TRBV6-5 and TRBJ2-7; the D gene is possibly TRBD2 (5 bases). The CDR3 is 11 amino acids. The V gene lost 5 bases and the J gene lost 8 bases, with 10 bases spanning the gap. Germline V CDR1 and CDR2: MNHEY, SVGAGI. CDR3 protein: CASSQDSKQYF. The CDR3 coding sequence is TGTGCCAGCAGTCAGGACTCAAAGCAGTACTTC.

The chain carries TRBV6-1 and TRBJ1-5; D call uncertain. Germline CDR1 and CDR2: MNHNS and SASEGT. Trimming took 2 bases from V and 0 from J, leaving 8 bases between them. The length of the CDR3 is 15 residues. CDR3 region: CASSESPSSNQPQHF. The CDR3 DNA reads TGTGCCAGCAGTGAATCCCCGTCTAGCAATCAGCCCCAGCATTTT.

CDR3 sequence reads: CASSPGQGPEAFF. Here the CDR3 DNA reads TGTGCCAGCAGTCCCGGACAGGGGCCTGAAGCTTTCTTT. The chain employs TRBV28 and TRBJ1-1, with 9 positions matching TRBD1. V lost 5 bases and J lost 6; bases outside the gene matches: 4. The CDR3 is 13 amino acids. Germline V gives CDR1 MDHEN, CDR2 SYDVKM.

V usage is TRBV6-5 and J usage is TRBJ2-5; a weak D match, TRBD1 (5 bases). Trimming left V 7 bases short and J 7 bases short, with 22 bases between. CDR1 is MNHEY, CDR2 SVGAGI, per germline. This CDR3 comprises 15 residues. This chain's CDR3 is CASIETVGRYGTQYF. The CDR3 nucleotides are TGTGCCAGCATTGAGACAGTAGGGCGATATGGGACCCAGTACTTC.

The chain is built from TRBV18 and TRBJ2-1, with 11 bases lining up with TRBD2. This CDR3 region has 14 residues. The germline CDR1 and CDR2 sequences are KGHSH and LQKENI. V lost 8 bases, J lost 4 bases, and 4 bases stayed unmatched. CDR3 DNA: TGTGCCAGCAGGACTAGCGGGTCATACAATGAGCAGTTCTTC. It specifies CASRTSGSYNEQFF. The variable domain in full, with the rest retrieved from reference TRBV18 and TRBJ2-1, is NAGVMQNPRHLVRRRGQEARLRCSPMKGHSHVYWYRQLPEEGLKFMVYLQKENIIDESGMPKERFSAEFPKEGPSILRIQQVVRGDSAAYFCASRTSGSYNEQFFGPGTRLTVL.

The chain is built from TRBV19 and TRBJ1-5, with TRBD1 identical over 8 bases. This CDR3 has 17 residues. Trimming took 5 bases from V and 0 from J; bases not matched to a gene: 9. CDR1 and CDR2 from the germline V gene are LNHDA and SQIVND (reference sequence). CDR3 sequence (DNA): TGTGCCAGTAGTGTTCCCCGGGACAGGTATAGCAATCAGCCCCAGCATTTT. Amino acids: CASSVPRDRYSNQPQHF.

V is TRBV11-2 and J is TRBJ1-2; the D is unclear. Germline CDR1 is SGHAT and CDR2 is FQNNGV. The CDR3 loop spans 12 amino acids. Trimming pared 1 base from V and 3 bases from J, leaving 3 bases between. CDR3 residues: CASSLADYGYTF. CDR3 nucleotides: TGTGCCAGCAGCTTAGCCGACTATGGCTACACCTTC.

J is TRBJ1-1 and V is TRBV7-3; D is possibly TRBD1 (5 bases). The germline CDR1 and CDR2 sequences are SGHTA and FQGTGA. V shed 5 bases and J shed 1 base, with 17 bases lying between them. The CDR3 extends over 16 amino acids. CDR3 protein: CASSPTGGGQNTEAFF. In DNA form, the CDR3 reads TGTGCCAGCAGCCCAACGGGGGGGGGTCAGAACACTGAAGCTTTCTTT. Drawing the rest from reference TRBV7-3 and TRBJ1-1, the complete variable domain is GAGVSQTPSNKVTEKGKYVELRCDPISGHTALYWYRQSLGQGPEFLIYFQGTGAADDSGLPNDRFFAVRPEGSVSTLKIQRTERGDSAVYLCASSPTGGGQNTEAFFGQGTRLTVV.

This clone was seen a single time. The chain links TRBV27 to TRBJ2-7; the D is unclear. The V end was cut by 6 bases, the J end by 2 bases, with 17 bases between. Germline loops: CDR1 MNHEY, CDR2 SMNVEV (reference sequence). CDR3 size: 15 residues. CDR3 DNA sequence: TGTGCCAGCAGCTATTACCTCGGTTTCGCCTACGAGCAGTACTTC. Protein product: CASSYYLGFAYEQYF.

The genes are TRBV19 and TRBJ1-2; D remains ambiguous. The CDR3 runs 11 residues. V shed 9 bases and J shed 8 bases, with 13 bases lying between them. Germline V gene sequence: CDR1 LNHDA, CDR2 SQIVND (reference sequence). The CDR3 nucleotides are TGTGCCAGATACCACTATGGCGGCTACACCTTC. Protein sequence: CARYHYGGYTF.

Notes on this clone: The junction departs from germline at one end; a sequencing error may be responsible. The rearrangement joins TRBV2 to TRBJ1-6; a possible D gene is TRBD1 (6 bases). Germline V gene data show CDR1 as SNHLY and CDR2 as FYNNEI. The CDR3 has 14 residues. The CDR3 DNA reads as TGTGCCAGCGGTGATGGGCAGGGGCTCTCACCCCTCCACTTT. Amino acid sequence: CASGDGQGLSPLHF.

The rearrangement links TRBV30 to TRBJ1-1, with a weak D call TRBD1 (5 bases). Per germline, CDR1 GTSNPN and CDR2 SVGIG (reference sequence). The CDR3 extends over 14 amino acids. The V end lost 5 bases, the J end lost 1 base, and 14 bases lay between the germline ends. CDR3 in DNA: TGTGCCTGGGAGACCAGGGTACCGAACACTGAAGCTTTCTTT. This sequence encodes CAWETRVPNTEAFF.

J is TRBJ1-5 and V is TRBV18; 8 bases are shared with TRBD1. V gave up 2 bases and J gave up 6 bases; unmatched junction bases: 9. Germline V gene data show CDR1 as KGHSH and CDR2 as LQKENI. CDR3 length: 16 amino acids. Written as DNA, the CDR3 is TGTGCCAGCTCACCAAACGCAGGGGGCGCCGGTCAGCCCCAGCATTTT. Encoded protein: CASSPNAGGAGQPQHF.